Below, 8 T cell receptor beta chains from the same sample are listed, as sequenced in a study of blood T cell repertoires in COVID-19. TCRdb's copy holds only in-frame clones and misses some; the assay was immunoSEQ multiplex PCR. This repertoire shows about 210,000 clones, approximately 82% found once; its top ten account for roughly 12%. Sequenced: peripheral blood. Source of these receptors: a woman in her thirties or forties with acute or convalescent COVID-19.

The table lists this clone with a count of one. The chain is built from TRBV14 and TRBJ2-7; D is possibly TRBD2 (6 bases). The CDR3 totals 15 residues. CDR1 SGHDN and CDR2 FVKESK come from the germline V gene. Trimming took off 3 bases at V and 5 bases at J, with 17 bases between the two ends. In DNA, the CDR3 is TGTGCCAGCAGCCATCCAGGGAGGTCGAGGGACGAGCAGTACTTC. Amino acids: CASSHPGRSRDEQYF.

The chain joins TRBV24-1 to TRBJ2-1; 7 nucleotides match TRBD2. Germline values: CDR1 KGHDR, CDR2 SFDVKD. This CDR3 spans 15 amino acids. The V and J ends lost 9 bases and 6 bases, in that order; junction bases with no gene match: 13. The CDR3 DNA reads TGTGCCACCGAGACGGGGGGAGCTGCTCTCAATGAGCAGTTCTTC. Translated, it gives CATETGGAALNEQFF.

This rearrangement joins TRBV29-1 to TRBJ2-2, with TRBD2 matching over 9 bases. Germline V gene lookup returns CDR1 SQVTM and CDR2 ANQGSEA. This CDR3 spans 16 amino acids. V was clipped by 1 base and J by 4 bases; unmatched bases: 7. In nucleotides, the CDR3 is TGCAGCGTTGAAGCGGCGGGGGGGCCCGTCACCGGGGAGCTGTTTTTT. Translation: CSVEAAGGPVTGELFF.

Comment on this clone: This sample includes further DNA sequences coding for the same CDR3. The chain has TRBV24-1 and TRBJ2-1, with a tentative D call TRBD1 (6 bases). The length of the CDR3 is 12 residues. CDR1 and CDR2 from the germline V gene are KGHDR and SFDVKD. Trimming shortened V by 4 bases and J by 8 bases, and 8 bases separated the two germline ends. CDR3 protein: CATSDQGYEQFF. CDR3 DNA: TGTGCCACCAGTGACCAGGGGTATGAGCAGTTCTTC.

This CDR3 is CASSLARAAIGQFF. DNA for the CDR3: TGTGCCAGCAGCTTAGCGAGGGCGGCTATCGGGCAGTTCTTC. The V and J genes are TRBV7-8 and TRBJ2-1; perhaps TRBD2 as D (5 bases). The CDR3 length is 14 residues. V was clipped by 0 bases and J by 12 bases, with 15 bases between them. In germline, CDR1 is SGHVS, CDR2 FQNEAQ.

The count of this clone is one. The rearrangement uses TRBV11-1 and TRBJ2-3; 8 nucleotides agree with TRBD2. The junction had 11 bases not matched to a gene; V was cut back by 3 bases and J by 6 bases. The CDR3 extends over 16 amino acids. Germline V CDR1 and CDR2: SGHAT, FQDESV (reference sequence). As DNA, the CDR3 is TGTGCCAGCAGCTTCGGTAAAGGCGGGAGGAAGGATACGCAGTATTTT. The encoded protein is CASSFGKGGRKDTQYF.

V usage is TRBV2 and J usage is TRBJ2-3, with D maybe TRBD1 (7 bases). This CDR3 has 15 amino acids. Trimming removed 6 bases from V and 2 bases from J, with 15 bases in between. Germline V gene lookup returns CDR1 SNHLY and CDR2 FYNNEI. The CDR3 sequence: CASREGASYTDTQYF. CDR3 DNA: TGTGCCAGCAGGGAGGGGGCTAGCTACACAGATACGCAGTATTTT.

CDR3 residues: CASSERGMADTQYF. CDR3 nucleotide sequence: TGTGCCAGCAGTGAAAGAGGGATGGCAGATACGCAGTATTTT. The rearrangement joins TRBV2 to TRBJ2-3; tentatively, D is TRBD2 (5 bases). In germline, CDR1 is SNHLY, CDR2 FYNNEI. The V gene lost 2 bases and the J gene lost 4 bases, with 10 bases spanning the gap. The CDR3 spans 14 residues.